The 18 T cell receptor beta chains presented below share a single source sample, sequenced in a study of regulatory and conventional T cells in breast cancer. TCRdb analysed the PCR reads with MiXCR anew, one entry per CDR3 protein. The sample includes fewer than 20,000 distinct CDR3 sequences, 30% to 35% of them seen just once. Sequencing used conventional T cells from blood. The receptors come from a female donor in good health.

The genes are TRBV7-3 and TRBJ1-6; 8 nucleotides line up with TRBD1. V was clipped by 4 bases and J by 6 bases; unmatched bases: 5. The CDR3 has 15 amino acids. Germline-derived CDR1 and CDR2 are SGHTA and FQGTGA. CDR3 nucleotides: TGTGCCAGCAGCTCGACGGGACAGGTTAATTCACCCCTCCACTTT. As protein: CASSSTGQVNSPLHF.

For the CDR3, the DNA is TGTGCCAGCAGCCCCCGGCTGAACCCTCTTGGCTACACCTTC. Translation: CASSPRLNPLGYTF. V and J are TRBV7-9 and TRBJ1-2; D not resolved. V was trimmed by 5 bases and J by 7 bases, leaving 17 bases between them. The CDR3 has 14 residues. The germline V gene has CDR1 SEHNR and CDR2 FQNEAQ (reference sequence).

This clonotype was counted only a few times. V usage is TRBV10-3 and J usage is TRBJ2-5; 13 bases line up with TRBD2. The CDR3 consists of 20 residues. V lost 10 bases to trimming and J lost 3 bases; unmatched junction nucleotides: 23. Germline V gives CDR1 ENHRY, CDR2 SYGVKD. CDR3 DNA sequence: TGTGCCACGCACCCGGCCGGGGGGCGAACTAGCGGGAGGGAGGAAGAGACCCAGTACTTC. This codes for CATHPAGGRTSGREEETQYF.

Comments on this clonotype: Germline is not matched at one junction end, which may reflect a read error. This chain connects TRBV20-1 to TRBJ2-3; D may match TRBD1 or TRBD2 (5 bases each). The germline V gene encodes CDR1 DFQATT and CDR2 SNEGSKA (reference sequence). CDR3 length: 16 amino acids. The CDR3 sequence: CSARAIGLGRTDTRYF. CDR3 DNA: TGCAGTGCTAGAGCTATAGGTCTGGGACGAACAGATACGCGGTATTTT.

The rearrangement uses TRBV6-2 or TRBV6-3 and TRBJ1-5; D is perhaps TRBD1 (6 bases). The CDR3 contains 20 residues. From germline, CDR1 is MNHEY and CDR2 SVGEGT. Trimming left V 2 bases short and J 3 bases short, with 26 bases between. CDR3 amino acids: CASSYPSLDRSGRVNQPQHF. The CDR3 bases are TGTGCCAGCAGTTACCCCTCTCTTGACAGGAGTGGTAGGGTCAATCAGCCCCAGCATTTT.

V and J are TRBV5-1 and TRBJ2-7; D not resolved. Germline V gene data show CDR1 as SGHRS and CDR2 as YFSETQ. The CDR3 consists of 16 residues. The V end was cut by 0 bases, the J end by 4 bases, with 17 bases between. CDR3 bases: TGCGCCAGCAGCTTGGAGGGCCTAGTGGGTTTTTACGAGCAGTACTTC. The encoded protein is CASSLEGLVGFYEQYF. Looking up the rest from reference TRBV5-1 and TRBJ2-7 gives the full variable domain: KAGVTQTPRYLIKTRGQQVTLSCSPISGHRSVSWYQQTPGQGLQFLFEYFSETQRNKGNFPGRFSGRQFSNSRSEMNVSTLELGDSALYLCASSLEGLVGFYEQYFGPGTRLTVT.

The rearrangement uses TRBV9 and TRBJ2-2, with a tentative D call TRBD1 (5 bases). V was shortened by 2 bases and J by 4 bases, with 15 bases between the two germline ends. This CDR3 spans 16 amino acids. Per germline, CDR1 SGDLS and CDR2 YYNGEE. The CDR3, as DNA: TGTGCCAGCAGCGTCGGAGCAGGGTTAAGCACCGGGGAGCTGTTTTTT. Protein sequence: CASSVGAGLSTGELFF.

Comments on this clonotype: Being one base from a much bigger clone, this may be a read error. The CDR3: CASSPIGASSYEQFF. CDR3 coding DNA: TGTGCCAGCTCACCTATAGGGGCCAGCTCCTACGAGCAGTTCTTC. The chain couples TRBV18 to TRBJ2-1, with a weak D call TRBD1 (5 bases). CDR1 and CDR2 from the germline V gene are KGHSH and LQKENI. The CDR3 extends over 15 amino acids. Trimming left V 3 bases short and J 10 bases short, with 19 bases between.

The chain couples TRBV7-9 to TRBJ1-1, with no clear D. V was shortened by 2 bases and J by 2 bases, with 6 bases between the two germline ends. Germline lookup yields CDR1 SEHNR and CDR2 FQNEAQ (reference sequence). The length of the CDR3 is 13 residues. This CDR3 is CASSLPLNTEAFF. The CDR3 nucleotides are TGTGCCAGCAGCTTACCACTTAACACTGAAGCTTTCTTT.

This chain connects TRBV2 to TRBJ1-1, with D possibly being TRBD1 (6 bases). Germline-derived CDR1 and CDR2 are SNHLY and FYNNEI. The length of the CDR3 is 15 residues. The V end lost 7 bases, the J end lost 1 base, and 16 bases lay between the germline ends. The chain's CDR3 is CASTYMRGGNTEAFF. DNA for the CDR3: TGTGCCAGCACGTACATGAGAGGGGGGAACACTGAAGCTTTCTTT.

The sample holds many counts of this clonotype. The V gene is TRBV7-2, the J gene TRBJ1-1, with TRBD1 matching 8 bases. Losses at the gene ends were 4 bases for V and 6 bases for J; bases not matched to a gene: 7. Germline V CDR1 and CDR2: SGHTA, FQGNSA. The CDR3 sequence is 14 residues long. The CDR3: CASSSQGADPEAFF. DNA of the CDR3: TGTGCCAGCAGCTCGCAGGGGGCTGATCCTGAAGCTTTCTTT. Together with reference TRBV7-2 and TRBJ1-1, the CDR3 gives the full variable domain: GAGVSQSPSNKVTEKGKDVELRCDPISGHTALYWYRQSLGQGLEFLIYFQGNSAPDKSGLPSDRFSAERTGGSVSTLTIQRTQQEDSAVYLCASSSQGADPEAFFGQGTRLTVV.

A note on this clonotype: At one end, the junction sequence differs from germline, possibly due to a read error. This sequence joins TRBV10-2 and TRBJ1-6; a weak D match, TRBD1 (5 bases). The CDR3 loop spans 15 amino acids. Germline V CDR1 and CDR2: WSHSY, SAAADI. In DNA form, the CDR3 reads TGCGTCAGCAGTGAGCTCGGCTTTGGGGGGTCACCCCTCCACTTT. Its translation: CVSSELGFGGSPLHF.

The genes are TRBV6-5 and TRBJ1-5; the match to TRBD1 covers 7 bases. The V and J ends lost 5 bases and 6 bases, in that order; junction bases with no gene match: 4. Germline CDR1 MNHEY, CDR2 SVGAGI. The CDR3 spans 13 residues. This chain's CDR3 is CASSRQGGQPQHF. CDR3 DNA sequence: TGTGCCAGCAGTCGACAGGGAGGTCAGCCCCAGCATTTT.

This clonotype was seen a few times. The gene calls are TRBV29-1 and TRBJ2-3; the D is unclear. CDR1 and CDR2 from the germline V gene are SQVTM and ANQGSEA. V lost 6 bases, J lost 6 bases, and 13 bases lay in between. The CDR3 sequence is 12 residues long. DNA of the CDR3: TGCAGCGTATTTCGACCTGGGGATACGCAGTATTTT. This gives the protein CSVFRPGDTQYF.

The rearrangement uses TRBV12-3 or TRBV12-4 and TRBJ2-7; perhaps TRBD1 as D (6 bases). The V and J ends lost 3 bases and 2 bases respectively, with 8 bases between them. There are 13 residues in the CDR3. CDR3 DNA sequence: TGTGCCAGCAGTTTGGACAGCGCCTACGAGCAGTACTTC. The encoded protein is CASSLDSAYEQYF.

This clonotype was seen a handful of times. This may stem from a read error, because a much larger clone lies one nucleotide away. The chain carries TRBV11-2 and TRBJ2-7, with D possibly being TRBD1 or TRBD2 (5 bases each). The CDR3 contains 14 residues. Germline loops: CDR1 SGHAT, CDR2 FQNNGV. The CDR3 nucleotides read TGTGCCAGCAGCACCGAGGGGCGGGCCTACGAGCTGTACTTC. It specifies CASSTEGRAYELYF.

This clonotype was counted a single time. No conserved phenylalanine or tryptophan ends this CDR3, so it is likely a read error. The gene calls are TRBV11-2 and TRBJ2-7, with TRBD2 identical over 7 bases. The CDR3 consists of 15 residues. Looked up from germline, CDR1 is SGHAT and CDR2 is FQNNGV. After removal of 0 bases from V and 2 bases from J, the junction contained 4 bases not matched to a gene. CDR3 DNA: TGTGCCAGCAGCTTAGACATAGCGGGCACCTACGAGCAGTACTCC. Translated, it gives CASSLDIAGTYEQYS.

V usage is TRBV12-5 and J usage is TRBJ2-1; tentative D call: TRBD2 (6 bases). Germline V CDR1 and CDR2: LGHNT, FRNRAP. The V gene lost 0 bases and the J gene lost 10 bases, with 13 bases spanning the gap. The CDR3 is made up of 14 amino acids. CDR3 DNA sequence: TGTGCTAGTGGTTTGGTACTCGGGACTTCGGAGCAGTTCTTC. This sequence encodes CASGLVLGTSEQFF.